This T cell receptor beta chain was documented in a study of T cells after yellow fever vaccination. Findings of the study overall: The booster saw the reappearance of most primary-vaccination clones (roughly 96% CD4, 80% to 90% CD8). Weaker overall, the secondary response nonetheless peaked faster (day 5 versus 15). Only a small proportion of the clonotypes turned up in both the CD4 and the CD8 compartments, likely arising from convergent recombination.

Of note for this clonotype: Its antigen remains unidentified.

V was shortened by 0 bases and J by 3 bases, with 9 bases between the two germline ends. From germline, CDR1 is DFQATT and CDR2 SNEGSKA (reference sequence). The CDR3 consists of 13 residues. Universal primer sites and UMIs were introduced during 5'RACE template-switching synthesis of TCR cDNA. TCRdb reanalysed the 5' RACE reads using MiXCR and keeps one entry per CDR3 protein. The sample consists of a few hundred thousand distinct CDR3 sequences, approximately 10% of them appearing once. The receptor was isolated from a man in his late teens or twenties who received the YFV17D yellow fever vaccine. The chain joins TRBV20-1 to TRBJ2-7, with D possibly being TRBD2 (5 bases). Sequencing was performed on CD4+ T cells sorted from PBMCs, taken 5 days after the yellow fever booster vaccination. CDR3 coding DNA: TGCAGTGCTAGAGACGGTGGAGGCTACGAGCAGTACTTC. It translates to CSARDGGGYEQYF.